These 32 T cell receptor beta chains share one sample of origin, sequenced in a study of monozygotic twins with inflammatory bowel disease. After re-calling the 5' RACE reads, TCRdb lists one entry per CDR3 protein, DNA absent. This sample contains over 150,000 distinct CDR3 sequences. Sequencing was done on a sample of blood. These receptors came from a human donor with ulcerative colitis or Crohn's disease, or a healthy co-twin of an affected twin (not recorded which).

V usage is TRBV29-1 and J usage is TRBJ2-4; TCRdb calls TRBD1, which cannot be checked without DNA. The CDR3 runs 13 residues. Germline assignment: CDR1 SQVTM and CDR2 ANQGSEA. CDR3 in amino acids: CSAETGSRNIQYF.

The CDR3 protein is CASSSPRQISGANVLTF. The rearrangement links TRBV7-3 to TRBJ2-6; TCRdb proposes TRBD1, but this gene call is untestable without DNA. Per germline, CDR1 SGHTA and CDR2 FQGTGA. CDR3 length equals 17 residues.

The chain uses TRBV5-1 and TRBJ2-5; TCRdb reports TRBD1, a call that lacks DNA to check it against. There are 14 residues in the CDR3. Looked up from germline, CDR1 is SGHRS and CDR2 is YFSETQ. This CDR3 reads CASSSGQGQETQYF.

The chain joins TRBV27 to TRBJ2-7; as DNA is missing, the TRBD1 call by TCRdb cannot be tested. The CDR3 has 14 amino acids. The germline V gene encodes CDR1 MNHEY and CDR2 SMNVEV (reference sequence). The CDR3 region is CASSLTLGPYEQYF.

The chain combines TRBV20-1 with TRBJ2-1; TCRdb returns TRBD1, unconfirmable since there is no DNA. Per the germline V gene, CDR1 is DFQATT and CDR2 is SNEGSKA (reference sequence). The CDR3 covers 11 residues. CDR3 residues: CSARGGGSQFF.

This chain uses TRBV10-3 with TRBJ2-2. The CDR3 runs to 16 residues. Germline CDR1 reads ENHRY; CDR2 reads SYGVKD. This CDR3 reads CAISGSRAENTGELFF.

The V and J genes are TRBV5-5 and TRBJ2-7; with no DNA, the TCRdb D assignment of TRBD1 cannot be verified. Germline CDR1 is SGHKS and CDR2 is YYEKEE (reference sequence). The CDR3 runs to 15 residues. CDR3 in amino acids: CASSFLAGTSGEQYF.

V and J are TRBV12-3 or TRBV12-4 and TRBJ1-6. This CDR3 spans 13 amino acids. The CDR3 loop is CASSFVKGSPLHF.

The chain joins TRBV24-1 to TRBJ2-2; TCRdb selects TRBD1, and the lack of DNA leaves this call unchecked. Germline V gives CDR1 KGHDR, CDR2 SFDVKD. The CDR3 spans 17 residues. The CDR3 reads CATSDLPGTASTGELFF.

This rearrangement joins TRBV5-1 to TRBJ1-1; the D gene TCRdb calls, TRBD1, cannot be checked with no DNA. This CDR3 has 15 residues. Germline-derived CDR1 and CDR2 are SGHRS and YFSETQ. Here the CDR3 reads CASSPKTASNTEAFF.

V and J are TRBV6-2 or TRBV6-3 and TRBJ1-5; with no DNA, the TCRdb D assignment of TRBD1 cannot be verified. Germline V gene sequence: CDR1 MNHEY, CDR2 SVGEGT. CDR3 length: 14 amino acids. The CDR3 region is CASSTWGSNQPQHF.

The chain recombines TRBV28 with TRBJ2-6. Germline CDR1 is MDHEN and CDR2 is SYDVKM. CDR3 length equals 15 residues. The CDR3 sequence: CASSSRPFGANVLTF.

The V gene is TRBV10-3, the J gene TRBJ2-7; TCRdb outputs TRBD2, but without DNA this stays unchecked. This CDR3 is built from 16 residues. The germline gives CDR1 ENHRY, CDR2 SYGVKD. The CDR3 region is CAISGRTSASSYEQYF.

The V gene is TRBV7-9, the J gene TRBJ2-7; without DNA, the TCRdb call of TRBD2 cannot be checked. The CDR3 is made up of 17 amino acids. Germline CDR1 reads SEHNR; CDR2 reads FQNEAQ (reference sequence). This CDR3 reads CASSLVAGVVLPYEQYF.

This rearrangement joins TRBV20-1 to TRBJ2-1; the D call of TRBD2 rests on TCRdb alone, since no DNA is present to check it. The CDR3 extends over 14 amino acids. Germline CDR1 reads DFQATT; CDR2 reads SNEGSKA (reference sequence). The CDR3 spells CSAKGLAAYNEQFF.

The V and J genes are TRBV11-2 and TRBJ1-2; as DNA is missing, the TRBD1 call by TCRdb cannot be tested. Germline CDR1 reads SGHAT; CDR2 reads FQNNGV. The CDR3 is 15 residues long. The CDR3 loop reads CASSSYRGRGYGYTF.

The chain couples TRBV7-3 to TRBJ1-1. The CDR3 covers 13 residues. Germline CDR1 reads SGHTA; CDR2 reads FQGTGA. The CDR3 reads CASSLFVDTEAFF.

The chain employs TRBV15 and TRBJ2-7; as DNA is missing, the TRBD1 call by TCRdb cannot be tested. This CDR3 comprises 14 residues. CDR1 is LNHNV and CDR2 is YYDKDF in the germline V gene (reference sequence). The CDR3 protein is CATSRDPPPYEQYF.

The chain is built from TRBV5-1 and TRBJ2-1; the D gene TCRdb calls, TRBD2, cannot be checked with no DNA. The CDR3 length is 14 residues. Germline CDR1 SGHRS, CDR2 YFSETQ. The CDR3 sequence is CASSGTSGNGEQFF.

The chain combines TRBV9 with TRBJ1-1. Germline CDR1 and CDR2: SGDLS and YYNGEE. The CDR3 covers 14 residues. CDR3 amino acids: CASSVGPGTTEAFF. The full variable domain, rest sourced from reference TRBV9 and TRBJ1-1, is DSGVTQTPKHLITATGQRVTLRCSPRSGDLSVYWYQQSLDQGLQFLIQYYNGEERAKGNILERFSAQQFPDLHSELNLSSLELGDSALYFCASSVGPGTTEAFFGQGTRLTVV.

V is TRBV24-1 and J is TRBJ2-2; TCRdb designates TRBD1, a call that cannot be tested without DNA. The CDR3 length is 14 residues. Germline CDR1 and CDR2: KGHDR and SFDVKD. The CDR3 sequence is CATSALGGTGELFF.

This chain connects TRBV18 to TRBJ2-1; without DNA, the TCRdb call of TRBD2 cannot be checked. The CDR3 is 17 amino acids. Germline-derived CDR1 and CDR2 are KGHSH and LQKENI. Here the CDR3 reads CASSPGLADRSYNEQFF.

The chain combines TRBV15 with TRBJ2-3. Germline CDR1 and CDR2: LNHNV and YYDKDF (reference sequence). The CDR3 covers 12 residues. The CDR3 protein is CATSRETDTQYF.

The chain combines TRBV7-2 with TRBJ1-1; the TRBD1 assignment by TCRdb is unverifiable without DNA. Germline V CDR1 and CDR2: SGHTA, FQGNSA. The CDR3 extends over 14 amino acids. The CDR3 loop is CASSLDRTATEAFF.

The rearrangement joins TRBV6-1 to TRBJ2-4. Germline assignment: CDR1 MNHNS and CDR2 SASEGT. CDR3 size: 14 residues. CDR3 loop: CASRESKAKNIQYF.

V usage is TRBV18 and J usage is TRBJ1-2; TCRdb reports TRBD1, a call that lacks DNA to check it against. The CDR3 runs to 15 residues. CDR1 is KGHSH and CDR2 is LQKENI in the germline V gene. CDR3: CASSPSDRGSLVYTF. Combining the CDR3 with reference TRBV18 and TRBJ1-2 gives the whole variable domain NAGVMQNPRHLVRRRGQEARLRCSPMKGHSHVYWYRQLPEEGLKFMVYLQKENIIDESGMPKERFSAEFPKEGPSILRIQQVVRGDSAAYFCASSPSDRGSLVYTFGSGTRLTVV.

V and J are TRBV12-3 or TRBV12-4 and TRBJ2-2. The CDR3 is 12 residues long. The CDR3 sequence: CASSLESGELFF.

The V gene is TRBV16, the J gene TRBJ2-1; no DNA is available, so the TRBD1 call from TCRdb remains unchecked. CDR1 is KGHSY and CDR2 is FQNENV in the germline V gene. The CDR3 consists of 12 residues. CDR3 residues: CASSPPRGEQFF. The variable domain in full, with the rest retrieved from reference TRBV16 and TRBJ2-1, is GEEVAQTPKHLVRGEGQKAKLYCAPIKGHSYVFWYQQVLKNEFKFLISFQNENVFDETGMPKERFSAKCLPNSPCSLEIQATKLEDSAVYFCASSPPRGEQFFGPGTRLTVL.

CDR3 loop: CSARAGAKAAEAFF. The chain combines TRBV20-1 with TRBJ1-1. Germline V gives CDR1 DFQATT, CDR2 SNEGSKA (reference sequence). This CDR3 contains 14 residues.

The CDR3 reads CASRPGTGRVREVTGELFF. The chain employs TRBV11-2 and TRBJ2-2; TCRdb's D call of TRBD1 is untestable without DNA. Germline assignment: CDR1 SGHAT and CDR2 FQNNGV. The CDR3 is 19 residues long.

The CDR3: CASSFDRGRTDTQYF. The chain is built from TRBV5-1 and TRBJ2-3; TCRdb lists TRBD1, though no DNA is available to test this call. Germline V gene data show CDR1 as SGHRS and CDR2 as YFSETQ. This CDR3 is 15 amino acids long.

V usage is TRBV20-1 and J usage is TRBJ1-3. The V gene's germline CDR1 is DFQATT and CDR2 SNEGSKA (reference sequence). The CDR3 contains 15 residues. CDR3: CSASGFFGGGNTIYF.